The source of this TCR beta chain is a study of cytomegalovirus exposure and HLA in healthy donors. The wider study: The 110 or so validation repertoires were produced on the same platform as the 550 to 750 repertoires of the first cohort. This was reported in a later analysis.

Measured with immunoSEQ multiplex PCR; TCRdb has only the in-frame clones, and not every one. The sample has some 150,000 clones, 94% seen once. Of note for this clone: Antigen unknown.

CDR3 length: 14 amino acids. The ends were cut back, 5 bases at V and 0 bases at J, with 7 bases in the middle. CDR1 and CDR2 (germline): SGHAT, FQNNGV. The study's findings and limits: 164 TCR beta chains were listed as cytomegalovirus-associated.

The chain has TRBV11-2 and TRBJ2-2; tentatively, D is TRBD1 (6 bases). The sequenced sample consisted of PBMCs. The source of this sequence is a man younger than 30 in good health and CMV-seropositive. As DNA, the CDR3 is TGTGCCAGCAGCCAGGGGCCGAACACCGGGGAGCTGTTTTTT. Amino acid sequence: CASSQGPNTGELFF.